These T cell receptor beta chains were read from a single sample in a study of beta chain features in type 1 diabetes. The table came from immunoSEQ multiplex PCR; TCRdb's copy has only in-frame clones and leaves some out. The sample holds around 310,000 clones; 13% are singletons and the top ten take roughly 0.015%. The sequenced material came from naive CD4+ T cells from blood. The origin of the receptors is a woman between 18 and 29 years old with type 1 diabetes. Each CDR3 is given with its conserved first and last residue. The D gene is left open where the match is weak. Clone sizes are given selectively: once, few, many, or a class where the clone is expanded.

CASSAFSNEQFF,TGTGCCAGCAGCGCCTTTAGCAATGAGCAGTTCTTC,TRBJ2-1,few,.,TRBV2
CASSWMGGSYNEQFF,TGTGCCAGCAGCTGGATGGGGGGCTCCTACAATGAGCAGTTCTTC,TRBJ2-1,.,.,TRBV11-3
CASSVGSEGTGNTGELFF,TGTGCCAGCAGCGTAGGCAGTGAGGGGACAGGGAACACCGGGGAGCTGTTTTTT,TRBJ2-2,few,TRBD1,TRBV9
CASSLAGGGPADEQYF,TGCGCCAGCAGCTTGGCCGGAGGGGGCCCTGCCGACGAGCAGTACTTC,TRBJ2-7,.,.,TRBV5-1
CASSPNRGWNTGELFF,TGTGCCAGCAGCCCGAACAGGGGGTGGAACACCGGGGAGCTGTTTTTT,TRBJ2-2,few,TRBD1,TRBV7-9
CASSQPRDSRKEYEQYF,TGCGCCAGCAGCCAACCCAGGGACTCACGGAAGGAGTACGAGCAGTACTTC,TRBJ2-7,.,.,TRBV4-3
CATSRDRLANYGYTF,TGTGCCACCAGCAGGGACAGGTTGGCTAACTATGGCTACACCTTC,TRBJ1-2,.,TRBD1,TRBV15
CASSRTGWDTEAFF,TGTGCCAGCAGCCGGACAGGGTGGGACACTGAAGCTTTCTTT,TRBJ1-1,few,TRBD1,TRBV7-9
CAISGGNTQYF,TGTGCCATCAGTGGAGGGAATACGCAGTATTTT,TRBJ2-3,.,.,TRBV10-3
CASSPDRGNQPQHF,TGTGCCAGCAGCCCAGACAGGGGCAATCAGCCCCAGCATTTT,TRBJ1-5,.,TRBD1,TRBV7-2
CASGPVSLGEDTQYF,TGTGCCAGCGGGCCGGTGTCTTTAGGGGAAGATACGCAGTATTTT,TRBJ2-3,.,.,TRBV7-2
CASSSQGAGSEKLFF,TGTGCCAGCAGTTCTCAGGGGGCCGGAAGTGAAAAACTGTTTTTT,TRBJ1-4,.,TRBD1,TRBV5-4
CASSGPNGGTEAFF,TGCGCCAGCAGCGGACCGAATGGGGGGACTGAAGCTTTCTTT,TRBJ1-1,.,.,TRBV5-1
CASSVGLAGGVREQFF,TGTGCCAGCAGCGTGGGACTAGCGGGGGGCGTTAGGGAGCAGTTCTTC,TRBJ2-1,few,TRBD2,TRBV9
CASRGPGQEDSGANVLTF,TGTGCCAGTAGAGGACCGGGACAGGAAGACTCTGGGGCCAACGTCCTGACTTTC,TRBJ2-6,few,TRBD1,TRBV19